The T cell receptor (beta chain) described here comes from a study of vaccination effects on CD4 cells after COVID-19. Germline CDR1 reads SGDLS; CDR2 reads YYNGEE. The CDR3 consists of 15 residues. The junction had 7 bases not matched to a gene; V was cut back by 0 bases and J by 8 bases. General study findings and limits: Long after vaccination, the clones induced by infection and by vaccine shrank markedly in size.

Clones were sequenced by immunoSEQ multiplex PCR, and TCRdb holds only the in-frame ones, with some missing. The sample lists approximately 22,000 clones; roughly 80% were seen once. Regarding this clone: Its antigen remains unknown.

CD4+ T cells specific for antigen were expanded with viral peptide pools by the ViraFEST assay before sequencing. With more than 9 days of culture completed, CD4+ T cells were isolated. Each vaccine recipient was nucleocapsid antibody negative and had no prior SARS-CoV-2 infection. Cultures used 1.5 million to 2 million PBMC per well, 9 to 10 IU/ml IL-2 and around 9.8 ug/ml peptides. IL-2 medium supplanted half the medium on days 3 and 7. The J gene is TRBJ2-1, the V gene TRBV9, with 8 nucleotides matching TRBD2. The sequences come from CD4+ T cells from PBMCs cultured with HCoV-NL63 spike peptides, collected before COVID-19 vaccination. The sequence was obtained from a human donor who received a COVID-19 vaccine. This CDR3 reads CASSVAGGPIDEQFF. The CDR3 bases are TGTGCCAGCAGCGTAGCGGGGGGGCCAATCGATGAGCAGTTCTTC. The variable domain in full, with the rest retrieved from reference TRBV9 and TRBJ2-1, is DSGVTQTPKHLITATGQRVTLRCSPRSGDLSVYWYQQSLDQGLQFLIQYYNGEERAKGNILERFSAQQFPDLHSELNLSSLELGDSALYFCASSVAGGPIDEQFFGPGTRLTVL.